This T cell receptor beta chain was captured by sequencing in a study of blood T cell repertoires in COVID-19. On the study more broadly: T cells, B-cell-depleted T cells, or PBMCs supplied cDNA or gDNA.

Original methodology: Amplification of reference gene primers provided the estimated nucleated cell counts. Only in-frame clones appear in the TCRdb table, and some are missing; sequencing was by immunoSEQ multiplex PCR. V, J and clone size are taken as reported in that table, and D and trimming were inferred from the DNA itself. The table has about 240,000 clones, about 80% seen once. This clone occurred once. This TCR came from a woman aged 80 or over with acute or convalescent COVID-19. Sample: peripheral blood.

CDR3 in DNA: TGTGCCAGCAGCTTAGCGGCGGGGGCCACCTACAATGAGCAGTTCTTC. Residues: CASSLAAGATYNEQFF. This rearrangement joins TRBV7-2 to TRBJ2-1; D possibly corresponds to TRBD2 (7 bases). V lost 0 bases and J 2 bases, leaving 11 bases between the germline ends. Germline assignment: CDR1 SGHTA and CDR2 FQGNSA. The CDR3 length is 16 residues. The full variable domain, its missing parts supplied by reference TRBV7-2 and TRBJ2-1, is GAGVSQSPSNKVTEKGKDVELRCDPISGHTALYWYRQSLGQGLEFLIYFQGNSAPDKSGLPSDRFSAERTGGSVSTLTIQRTQQEDSAVYLCASSLAAGATYNEQFFGPGTRLTVL.